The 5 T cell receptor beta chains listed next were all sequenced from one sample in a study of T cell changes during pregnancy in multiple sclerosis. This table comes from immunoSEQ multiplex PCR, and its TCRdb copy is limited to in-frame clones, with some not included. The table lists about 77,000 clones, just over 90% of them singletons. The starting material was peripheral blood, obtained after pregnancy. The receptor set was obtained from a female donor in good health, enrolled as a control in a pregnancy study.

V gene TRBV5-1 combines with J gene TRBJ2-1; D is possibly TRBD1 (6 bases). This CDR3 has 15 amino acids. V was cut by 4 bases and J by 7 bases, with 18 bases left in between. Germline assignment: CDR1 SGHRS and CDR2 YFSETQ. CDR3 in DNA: TGCGCCAGCAGCGAAGAAGGGGGTTCGGGGAATGAGCAGTTCTTC. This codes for CASSEEGGSGNEQFF.

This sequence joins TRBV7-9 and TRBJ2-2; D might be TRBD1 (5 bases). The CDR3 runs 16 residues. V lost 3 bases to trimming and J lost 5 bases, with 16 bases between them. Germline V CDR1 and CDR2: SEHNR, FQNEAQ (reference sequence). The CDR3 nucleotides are TGTGCCAGCAGCTTCTATGGCAGGGCGAGGACCGGGGAGCTGTTTTTT. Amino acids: CASSFYGRARTGELFF.

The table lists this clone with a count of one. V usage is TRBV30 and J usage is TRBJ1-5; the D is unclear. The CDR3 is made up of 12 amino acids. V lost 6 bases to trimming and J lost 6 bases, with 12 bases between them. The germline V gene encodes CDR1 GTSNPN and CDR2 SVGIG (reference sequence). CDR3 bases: TGTGCCTGCAGCAGTCAGCGTCAGCCCCAGCATTTT. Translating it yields CACSSQRQPQHF.

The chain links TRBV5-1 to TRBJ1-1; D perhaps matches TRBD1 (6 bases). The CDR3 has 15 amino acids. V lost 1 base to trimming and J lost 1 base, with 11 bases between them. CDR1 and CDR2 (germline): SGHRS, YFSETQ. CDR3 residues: CASSLLGTSNTEAFF. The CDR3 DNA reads TGCGCCAGCAGCTTGTTAGGGACATCGAACACTGAAGCTTTCTTT. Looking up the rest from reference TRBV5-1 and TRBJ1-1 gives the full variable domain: KAGVTQTPRYLIKTRGQQVTLSCSPISGHRSVSWYQQTPGQGLQFLFEYFSETQRNKGNFPGRFSGRQFSNSRSEMNVSTLELGDSALYLCASSLLGTSNTEAFFGQGTRLTVV.

The CDR3 loop is CASSRPGVLSSYEQYF. The DNA of the CDR3 is TGTGCCAGCAGCAGGCCGGGGGTCTTGAGCTCCTACGAGCAGTACTTC. J is TRBJ2-7 and V is TRBV13; D possibly corresponds to TRBD2 (6 bases). There are 16 residues in the CDR3. Trimming left V 5 bases short and J 0 bases short, with 17 bases between. The V gene's germline CDR1 is PRHDT and CDR2 FYEKMQ (reference sequence).